The 10 T cell receptor beta chains below all came from one sample that was sequenced in a study of cytomegalovirus exposure and HLA in healthy donors. PCR primers comprised 60 Vbeta and 13 Jbeta primers. Data came from immunoSEQ multiplex PCR; TCRdb stores just in-frame clones and leaves some out. The profile shows 130,000 to 150,000 clones, around 72% of them singletons. Sequenced material: PBMCs. These receptors came from a man between 18 and 29 years old in good health and CMV-seropositive.

The table lists this clone with a few counts. This chain connects TRBV11-2 to TRBJ2-7, with D unclear. The CDR3 length is 13 residues. Trimming removed 8 bases from V and 0 bases from J, with 11 bases in between. From germline, CDR1 is SGHAT and CDR2 FQNNGV. CDR3 sequence (DNA): TGTGCCAGCCGCCTTAGTCACTCCTACGAGCAGTACTTC. Protein sequence: CASRLSHSYEQYF.

This clone was detected a few times. The genes are TRBV19 and TRBJ1-1; a weak D match, TRBD1 (6 bases). V was shortened by 9 bases and J by 5 bases, with 16 bases between the two germline ends. CDR1 LNHDA and CDR2 SQIVND come from the germline V gene (reference sequence). The CDR3 extends over 13 amino acids. The CDR3 DNA is TGTGCCAGCCTTGGGGGGGGGCAAACTGAAGCTTTCTTT. Translation: CASLGGGQTEAFF.

The rearrangement joins TRBV7-2 to TRBJ2-7; 14 bases are shared with TRBD2. CDR1 SGHTA and CDR2 FQGNSA come from the germline V gene. The CDR3 spans 19 residues. V was pared by 5 bases and J by 0 bases, with 12 bases of the junction left unmatched. CDR3 in DNA: TGTGCCAGCAGCATCGCCGGGACTAGCGGGAGTTTGGGCTCCTACGAGCAGTACTTC. Protein product: CASSIAGTSGSLGSYEQYF.

The chain employs TRBV2 and TRBJ1-2; a possible D gene is TRBD1 (5 bases). V was shortened by 7 bases and J by 4 bases, with 10 bases between the two germline ends. CDR3 length: 12 amino acids. Per the germline V gene, CDR1 is SNHLY and CDR2 is FYNNEI. In DNA, the CDR3 is TGTGCCAGCATGCCACAGGCCTATGGCTACACCTTC. It yields the protein CASMPQAYGYTF.

The J gene is TRBJ2-5, the V gene TRBV28; D perhaps matches TRBD2 (6 bases). The V and J ends lost 2 bases and 4 bases respectively, with 14 bases between them. The CDR3 loop spans 15 amino acids. Germline CDR1 MDHEN, CDR2 SYDVKM. The CDR3 coding sequence is TGTGCCAGCAGTTTAATCGGGGTTAGCGGAGAGACCCAGTACTTC. This translates into CASSLIGVSGETQYF. The variable domain in full, completed from reference TRBV28 and TRBJ2-5, reads DVKVTQSSRYLVKRTGEKVFLECVQDMDHENMFWYRQDPGLGLRLIYFSYDVKMKEKGDIPEGYSVSREKKERFSLILESASTNQTSMYLCASSLIGVSGETQYFGPGTRLLVL.

This clone was seen just once. This rearrangement joins TRBV27 to TRBJ1-2; 7 nucleotides agree with TRBD1. The V segment lost 4 bases and the J segment 0 bases; nucleotides outside the gene matches: 5. This CDR3 spans 15 amino acids. The germline V gene has CDR1 MNHEY and CDR2 SMNVEV (reference sequence). CDR3 protein: CASSSPGTANYGYTF. CDR3 coding DNA: TGTGCCAGCAGTTCCCCCGGGACAGCTAACTATGGCTACACCTTC.

The J gene is TRBJ2-7, the V gene TRBV19; TRBD1 matches 8 bases. Germline V CDR1 and CDR2: LNHDA, SQIVND (reference sequence). CDR3 length: 15 residues. The V segment lost 7 bases and the J segment 3 bases; nucleotides outside the gene matches: 11. This chain's CDR3 is CASTLTWDRSYEQYF. CDR3 bases: TGTGCCAGTACCCTCACATGGGACAGGAGCTACGAGCAGTACTTC.

This clone was seen only a few times. The gene calls are TRBV28 and TRBJ2-3, with D possibly TRBD1 on 5 matching bases. The CDR3 loop spans 13 amino acids. Per the germline V gene, CDR1 is MDHEN and CDR2 is SYDVKM. V was trimmed by 7 bases and J by 1 base, leaving 9 bases between them. CDR3 nucleotide sequence: TGTGCCAGCAAGCTAGGGGGCACAGATACGCAGTATTTT. Translated, it gives CASKLGGTDTQYF. Looking up the rest from reference TRBV28 and TRBJ2-3 gives the full variable domain: DVKVTQSSRYLVKRTGEKVFLECVQDMDHENMFWYRQDPGLGLRLIYFSYDVKMKEKGDIPEGYSVSREKKERFSLILESASTNQTSMYLCASKLGGTDTQYFGPGTRLTVL.

The rearrangement joins TRBV28 to TRBJ1-2; perhaps TRBD1 as D (6 bases). The CDR3 has 15 residues. Trimming removed 5 bases at V and 0 bases at J, with 13 bases between. The germline CDR1 and CDR2 sequences are MDHEN and SYDVKM. The CDR3 region has the DNA TGTGCCAGCAGTCCACCCACAGGGACTAACTATGGCTACACCTTC. Its translation: CASSPPTGTNYGYTF.

The rearrangement uses TRBV28 and TRBJ1-1, with 8 bases identical to TRBD1. Germline V gene lookup returns CDR1 MDHEN and CDR2 SYDVKM. The CDR3 is 14 amino acids. The junction had 7 bases not matched to a gene; V was cut back by 6 bases and J by 4 bases. The chain's CDR3 is CASRIPGGPTEAFF. The CDR3 bases are TGTGCCAGCAGGATCCCAGGGGGCCCCACTGAAGCTTTCTTT.